This record covers a single T cell receptor (beta chain). The table lists this clonotype with a few counts. Its antigen specificity is not known. No qualities accompany the bases; no much larger clone lies one base away. The germline ends are 21 bases apart after V is trimmed by 4 bases and J by 1 base. The CDR3 contains 17 residues, cysteine and phenylalanine counted. Left in the record is the CDR3 DNA by itself, 51 bases read in frame from the first base. CDR1 and CDR2, looked up from the germline V gene, are SGHDT and YYEEEE. Libraries were constructed by 5' RACE. Sequencing was performed on an Illumina HiSeq 2000. A universal primer binding site was added through template switching, and the final cDNA carried a unique molecular identifier so that TCR cDNA molecules could be counted accurately. First-strand cDNA for TCR alpha and beta chains was synthesized from specific primers in the conserved constant-segment region. Each cDNA library was double barcoded, with a SMART-Mk sample barcode plus Illumina barcodes, to control for contamination. Two successive PCR steps introduced TruSeq adapter sequences along with Illumina sample barcodes. TCR alpha and beta cDNA libraries were sequenced on the Illumina HiSeq platform with custom primers. On the authors' methods: MiGEC was used to process raw reads and extract unique molecular identifiers, and MiXCR was used to find CDR3 positions. Recombination models were inferred per individual with the repgenHMM and IGoR tools using an EM algorithm. The tcR package in R was used for shared clonotype analysis, with sharing normalized by the product of cloneset sizes. To study raw recombination free of thymic and clonal selection effects, out-of-frame nonproductive sequences were analyzed. The public reads were quality trimmed at Q25 with fastp and then assembled into clones with MiXCR by TCRdb, keeping productive beta chains. All rows with the same CDR3 protein become a single entry with the most common DNA and genes. TCRdb's processing, not the study's, gives the V and J calls here. For this sample the table gives some 500,000 distinct CDR3 sequences, of which more than 13% were detected only once. The top ten clones comprise approximately 0.52% of the sample.

The data originate from a study of identical twins (dated by TCRdb to about 2016). Regarding the study in general: To test whether fetal clonotypes persist, the study used deep sequencing on TCR alpha and beta repertoires from monozygotic twins, unrelated adults of various ages, and cord blood. To rule out contamination, the twin experiments were replicated at different times with different library preparation protocols.

Study-wide conclusions, independent of this receptor: Because the same donors could not be followed over many years, the conclusions depended on cross-sectional statistical analysis. Invariant T cells such as MAIT and iNKT could partly confound zero-insertion analyses, though diverse VJ usage argued against this for most clonotypes. Abundant cord blood beta clonotypes had fewer insertions, young adult naive repertoires showed a similar but weaker trend, and memory repertoires showed no such trend. Compared with coincidental sharing between unrelated individuals, an excess of low generation-probability sequences was observed among out-of-frame TCR alpha sequences shared between twins. In beta out-of-frame sequences, excess twin sharing was weaker, because having fewer shared sequences lowered the signal-to-noise ratio. Out-of-frame TCR alpha sharing in monozygotic twins was systematically underestimated by recombination models, whereas sharing between unrelated individuals was in agreement with the recombination models.

Only healthy Caucasian donors were included. The twin cohort comprised three pairs of female monozygotic twins, all aged roughly 18 to 29 years. Positive isolation kits from Invitrogen were used to isolate the CD4+ and CD8+ T cell populations. The data also belong to a second study, concerning yellow fever vaccine responses in identical twins. Per that second paper: The T cell response to vaccination in identical twins was reported by the authors to appear partly convergent and partly personalized. The study precisely tracked vaccine-responding T cell clones in identical twins.

The receptor was derived from a woman aged 18-35 years in good health. Sequenced material: CD4+ T cells sorted from blood. The rearranged segments are TRBV5-6 and TRBJ2-7; the D match is possibly TRBD1 or TRBD2, with 5 bases aligned in each. The CDR3 reads as follows: CASSLGPDGALSYEQYF. The base sequence is TGTGCCAGCAGCCTCGGCCCAGACGGGGCGCTATCCTACGAGCAGTACTTC.